These 24 T cell receptor beta chains originate from one sample sequenced in a study of T cell changes during pregnancy in multiple sclerosis. Sequencing used immunoSEQ multiplex PCR; TCRdb keeps in-frame clones, though not all of them. The sample includes under 40,000 clones, under 95% of them seen just once. The sequencing here drew on CD4+ T cells from peripheral blood mononuclear cells, taken in the third trimester of pregnancy. These receptor sequences come from a female donor in good health, enrolled as a control in a pregnancy study.

The genes are TRBV5-1 and TRBJ1-1, with D uncertain. Germline CDR1 and CDR2: SGHRS and YFSETQ. The V end was cut by 0 bases, the J end by 3 bases, with 9 bases between. There are 14 residues in the CDR3. The CDR3 region has the DNA TGCGCCAGCAGCTTGGCCGGGTTTTACACTGAAGCTTTCTTT. Its translation is CASSLAGFYTEAFF.

The chain is built from TRBV2 and TRBJ2-4; 11 nucleotides line up with TRBD1. This CDR3 is built from 14 residues. The germline CDR1 and CDR2 sequences are SNHLY and FYNNEI. With V trimmed by 9 bases and J by 3 bases, 4 bases remained unmatched. CDR3 residues: CASRTGGSKNIQYF. DNA for the CDR3: TGTGCCAGTCGGACAGGGGGCAGCAAAAACATTCAGTACTTC. The full variable domain, rest sourced from reference TRBV2 and TRBJ2-4, is EPEVTQTPSHQVTQMGQEVILRCVPISNHLYFYWYRQILGQKVEFLVSFYNNEISEKSEIFDDQFSVERPDGSNFTLKIRSTKLEDSAMYFCASRTGGSKNIQYFGAGTRLSVL.

The rearrangement uses TRBV6-1 and TRBJ2-1, with TRBD2 matching over 10 bases. The CDR3 loop spans 14 amino acids. The V and J ends lost 6 bases and 4 bases, in that order; junction bases with no gene match: 3. The germline gives CDR1 MNHNS, CDR2 SASEGT. CDR3 protein: CASRKGLAYNEQFF. CDR3 sequence (DNA): TGTGCCAGCAGAAAGGGACTAGCGTACAATGAGCAGTTCTTC.

This clone has just one count. This chain links TRBV5-1 with TRBJ2-7; D perhaps matches TRBD1 (6 bases). Germline-derived CDR1 and CDR2 are SGHRS and YFSETQ. This CDR3 region has 15 residues. Trimming took 1 base from V and 2 from J, leaving 13 bases between them. CDR3 protein: CASSLSQGLAYEQYF. The CDR3 region has the DNA TGCGCCAGCAGCTTGTCCCAGGGGCTAGCCTACGAGCAGTACTTC.

In its sample, this clone was seen once. V usage is TRBV5-1 and J usage is TRBJ2-1, with a tentative D call TRBD2 (5 bases). V was pared by 0 bases and J by 1 base, with 5 bases between. The germline gives CDR1 SGHRS, CDR2 YFSETQ. The CDR3 contains 14 residues. The CDR3 loop reads CASSLGGSYNEQFF. The CDR3 DNA follows: TGCGCCAGCAGCTTGGGAGGGTCCTACAATGAGCAGTTCTTC.

The chain has TRBV9 and TRBJ2-1, with D uncertain. Germline-derived CDR1 and CDR2 are SGDLS and YYNGEE. The CDR3 runs 14 residues. With 0 bases removed from V and 0 bases from J, the gap between germline ends came to 4 bases. Here the CDR3 DNA reads TGTGCCAGCAGCGTAGGAGGCTCCTACAATGAGCAGTTCTTC. Translated, it gives CASSVGGSYNEQFF.

This clone was found once. CDR3 DNA: TGTGCCAGCAGGGACACCTACGAGCAGTACTTC. Protein sequence: CASRDTYEQYF. This chain links TRBV2 with TRBJ2-7, with D possibly TRBD1 on 5 matching bases. V dropped 6 bases and J dropped 2 bases, with 5 bases sitting between them. The CDR3 runs to 11 residues. CDR1 SNHLY and CDR2 FYNNEI come from the germline V gene. Full variable domain (remainder filled in from reference TRBV2 and TRBJ2-7): EPEVTQTPSHQVTQMGQEVILRCVPISNHLYFYWYRQILGQKVEFLVSFYNNEISEKSEIFDDQFSVERPDGSNFTLKIRSTKLEDSAMYFCASRDTYEQYFGPGTRLTVT.

This chain connects TRBV5-1 to TRBJ2-5; D uncertain. CDR3 size: 12 residues. Trimming pared 0 bases from V and 5 bases from J, leaving 5 bases between. Per germline, CDR1 SGHRS and CDR2 YFSETQ. DNA for the CDR3: TGCGCCAGCAGCTTGGGTCCTGAGACCCAGTACTTC. Its translation is CASSLGPETQYF.

V is TRBV7-9 and J is TRBJ2-7; a weak D match, TRBD2 (6 bases). Trimming pared 0 bases from V and 7 bases from J, leaving 10 bases between. The CDR3 has 13 residues. The germline gives CDR1 SEHNR, CDR2 FQNEAQ (reference sequence). The CDR3 DNA sequence: TGTGCCAGCAGCTTAGCGGGAGGCGGGGAGCAGTACTTC. Protein product: CASSLAGGGEQYF.

The gene calls are TRBV14 and TRBJ2-2; 11 bases agree with TRBD2. The CDR3 has 17 residues. Trimming cost V 8 bases and J 5 bases; bases outside gene matches: 13. Germline assignment: CDR1 SGHDN and CDR2 FVKESK. The CDR3 sequence: CASSPSGRLIGTGELFF. CDR3 bases: TGTGCCAGCTCGCCTAGCGGGAGGCTTATAGGAACCGGGGAGCTGTTTTTT.

This chain uses TRBV5-1 with TRBJ2-2, with a weak D call TRBD1 (6 bases). V lost 0 bases, J lost 1 base, and 10 bases lay in between. This CDR3 has 16 amino acids. CDR1 is SGHRS and CDR2 is YFSETQ in the germline V gene. CDR3 loop: CASSLAEQGNTGELFF. The CDR3 region has the DNA TGCGCCAGCAGCTTGGCCGAACAGGGGAACACCGGGGAGCTGTTTTTT.

The chain employs TRBV30 and TRBJ1-5; 7 bases align to TRBD1. In germline, CDR1 is GTSNPN, CDR2 SVGIG (reference sequence). V trimming: 5 bases; J trimming: 6 bases; junction bases outside the gene matches: 10. This CDR3 region has 14 residues. The CDR3: CAWGTGTAGQPQHF. The CDR3 DNA reads TGTGCCTGGGGTACCGGGACAGCTGGTCAGCCCCAGCATTTT.

The V call is TRBV9, the J call TRBJ2-2, with a possible D match to TRBD1 (5 bases). CDR3 length: 15 amino acids. Germline assignment: CDR1 SGDLS and CDR2 YYNGEE. With 0 bases removed from V and 5 bases from J, the gap between germline ends came to 11 bases. This CDR3 is CASSVVSGKTGELFF. Here the CDR3 DNA reads TGTGCCAGCAGCGTAGTATCAGGGAAAACCGGGGAGCTGTTTTTT.

The J gene is TRBJ1-5, the V gene TRBV7-2; the match to TRBD1 covers 8 bases. With 5 bases clipped from V and 1 base from J, the junction kept 4 bases outside the gene matches. This CDR3 has 15 amino acids. Looked up from germline, CDR1 is SGHTA and CDR2 is FQGNSA. The CDR3 here is CASSVNRGSNQPQHF. The CDR3 bases are TGTGCCAGCAGCGTCAACAGGGGGAGCAATCAGCCCCAGCATTTT.

The V and J genes are TRBV6-5 and TRBJ1-1; D ambiguous. Trimming pared 6 bases from V and 1 base from J, leaving 9 bases between. This CDR3 is built from 13 residues. The V gene's germline CDR1 is MNHEY and CDR2 SVGAGI. CDR3 DNA sequence: TGTGCCAGCAGAAAAACAGAGAACACTGAAGCTTTCTTT. Protein sequence: CASRKTENTEAFF.

V usage is TRBV5-1 and J usage is TRBJ1-2; D perhaps matches TRBD1 (6 bases). The CDR3 spans 14 residues. Looked up from germline, CDR1 is SGHRS and CDR2 is YFSETQ. With 5 bases removed from V and 8 bases from J, the gap between germline ends came to 19 bases. The CDR3 nucleotides read TGCGCCAGCAGGACCTTTCAGGGGTCTAGCGGCTACACCTTC. Residues: CASRTFQGSSGYTF.

The chain employs TRBV30 and TRBJ2-7, with D possibly matching TRBD1 (6 bases). The CDR3 has 12 residues. The V gene's germline CDR1 is GTSNPN and CDR2 SVGIG (reference sequence). Trimming cost V 5 bases and J 3 bases, with 11 bases left between them. The DNA of the CDR3 is TGTGCCTGGCACAGGGCGAACTACGAGCAGTACTTC. It yields the protein CAWHRANYEQYF.

The V call is TRBV5-5, the J call TRBJ2-7; tentative D call: TRBD1 (5 bases). V gave up 6 bases and J gave up 4 bases, with 11 bases separating them. Germline values: CDR1 SGHKS, CDR2 YYEKEE (reference sequence). This CDR3 region has 12 residues. CDR3 sequence reads: CASTPRGYEQYF. The CDR3 region has the DNA TGTGCCAGCACCCCTAGGGGTTACGAGCAGTACTTC.

V usage is TRBV2 and J usage is TRBJ2-1; TRBD2 matches 10 bases. Germline trimming cut 4 bases from V and 10 bases from J; bases unmatched to any gene: 13. Germline V gene lookup returns CDR1 SNHLY and CDR2 FYNNEI. The CDR3 covers 16 residues. The CDR3 region has the DNA TGTGCCAGCAGTGGAAGTTTAGCGGGGGGCCTCTGGGAGCAGTTCTTC. Residues: CASSGSLAGGLWEQFF.

The table lists this clone with a count of one. The chain has TRBV7-9 and TRBJ2-1, with 12 bases that match TRBD2. The CDR3 sequence is 18 residues long. The germline V gene encodes CDR1 SEHNR and CDR2 FQNEAQ (reference sequence). The junction had 11 bases not matched to a gene; V was cut back by 1 base and J by 7 bases. In nucleotides, the CDR3 is TGTGCCAGCAGCTTAGGAGGATTGACTAGCGGGAGTTGGAATGAGCAGTTCTTC. Translation gives CASSLGGLTSGSWNEQFF.

V gene TRBV9 combines with J gene TRBJ1-4; D ambiguous. The CDR3 is made up of 15 amino acids. Germline-derived CDR1 and CDR2 are SGDLS and YYNGEE. V shed 2 bases and J shed 3 bases, with 11 bases lying between them. CDR3: CASSVYGDSNEKLFF. The DNA of the CDR3 is TGTGCCAGCAGCGTTTACGGTGATTCTAATGAAAAACTGTTTTTT. The entire variable domain, with the rest obtained from reference TRBV9 and TRBJ1-4, is as follows: DSGVTQTPKHLITATGQRVTLRCSPRSGDLSVYWYQQSLDQGLQFLIQYYNGEERAKGNILERFSAQQFPDLHSELNLSSLELGDSALYFCASSVYGDSNEKLFFGSGTQLSVL.

This chain uses TRBV6-6 with TRBJ1-2; D gene unclear. Trimming took off 4 bases at V and 6 bases at J, with 15 bases between the two ends. The CDR3 runs 14 residues. Germline V gene lookup returns CDR1 MNHNY and CDR2 SVGAGI (reference sequence). The CDR3, as DNA: TGTGCCAGCAGTTCGGTTAAGGTTCAGGATGGCTACACCTTC. It codes for CASSSVKVQDGYTF.

The CDR3 loop is CASRYADSRLYEQYF. CDR3 coding DNA: TGCGCCAGCAGGTACGCAGACAGCCGTCTTTACGAGCAGTACTTC. The genes are TRBV4-1 and TRBJ2-7; tentative D call: TRBD1 (5 bases). This CDR3 is 15 amino acids long. Deletions cut 6 bases from V and 4 bases from J, with 19 bases between. Germline loops: CDR1 MGHRA, CDR2 YSYEKL.

The rearrangement links TRBV30 to TRBJ1-4; D ambiguous. The CDR3 contains 12 residues. Per germline, CDR1 GTSNPN and CDR2 SVGIG (reference sequence). The germline V and J ends were trimmed by 3 bases and 3 bases, with 5 bases remaining between them. CDR3 residues: CAWSAANEKLFF. CDR3 nucleotides: TGTGCCTGGAGCGCAGCTAATGAAAAACTGTTTTTT.